Each of the 30 T cell receptor beta chains below was sequenced from the same sample in a study of neurological immune-mediated disorders. Time point meaning: longitudinal time-point 1 (baseline). TCRdb analysed the 5' RACE reads with MiXCR anew, one entry per CDR3 protein. The sample lists approximately 70,000 distinct CDR3 sequences; roughly 10% were seen once. Sequencing was carried out using PBMCs. Receptor source: a young man in good health.

This clonotype was recorded many times. This chain joins TRBV27 and TRBJ1-2; 8 bases are shared with TRBD1. Per the germline V gene, CDR1 is MNHEY and CDR2 is SMNVEV (reference sequence). This CDR3 spans 15 amino acids. Germline trimming cut 4 bases from V and 2 bases from J; bases unmatched to any gene: 6. The chain's CDR3 is CASSSPSGGNYGYTF. The CDR3 bases are TGTGCCAGCAGTTCACCTTCAGGGGGCAACTATGGCTACACCTTC.

There are many counts of this clonotype. The chain carries TRBV9 and TRBJ2-3; TRBD2 agrees at 7 bases. Germline-derived CDR1 and CDR2 are SGDLS and YYNGEE. The CDR3 covers 16 residues. V lost 4 bases, J lost 0 bases, and 8 bases stayed unmatched. The CDR3 reads CASSPLASGSTDTQYF. DNA of the CDR3: TGTGCCAGCAGCCCCCTGGCTAGCGGTAGCACAGATACGCAGTATTTT.

The V and J genes are TRBV19 and TRBJ2-3; tentatively, D is TRBD1 (6 bases). The CDR3 is 14 residues long. The V and J ends lost 6 bases and 1 base respectively, with 11 bases between them. The germline gives CDR1 LNHDA, CDR2 SQIVND (reference sequence). CDR3: CASRAGVGTDTQYF. CDR3 DNA: TGTGCCAGTAGAGCAGGGGTGGGCACAGATACGCAGTATTTT.

This clonotype was recorded many times. The chain carries TRBV10-3 and TRBJ2-2; 7 bases agree with TRBD2. Germline loops: CDR1 ENHRY, CDR2 SYGVKD. The V segment lost 10 bases and the J segment 2 bases; nucleotides outside the gene matches: 7. The CDR3 is 14 residues long. CDR3 loop: CATPAGVNTGELFF. The CDR3 nucleotides read TGTGCCACCCCGGCGGGGGTAAACACCGGGGAGCTGTTTTTT.

This clonotype was recorded many times. The chain joins TRBV7-9 to TRBJ2-7; possible D gene TRBD2, 5 bases. Looked up from germline, CDR1 is SEHNR and CDR2 is FQNEAQ (reference sequence). V lost 8 bases and J 3 bases, leaving 20 bases between the germline ends. The CDR3 is 15 residues long. CDR3 residues: CASSGGGSRFYEQYF. The CDR3 DNA sequence: TGTGCCAGCTCCGGCGGAGGCTCTCGATTCTACGAGCAGTACTTC.

This clonotype appeared many times. The chain couples TRBV5-1 to TRBJ2-1; 7 nucleotides line up with TRBD2. This CDR3 is 18 amino acids long. The J segment lost 0 bases and the V segment lost 0 bases, leaving 9 bases of the junction unmatched. Germline V gives CDR1 SGHRS, CDR2 YFSETQ. The CDR3 region has the DNA TGCGCCAGCAGCTTGGAGTCTAGCGGTACCTTCTCCTACAATGAGCAGTTCTTC. Amino acids: CASSLESSGTFSYNEQFF.

This clonotype has at least ten counts. This chain joins TRBV3-1 and TRBJ2-1; D unresolved. V lost 0 bases to trimming and J lost 0 bases, with 9 bases between them. Germline V gene lookup returns CDR1 LGHDT and CDR2 YNNKEL (reference sequence). The CDR3 runs 16 residues. The CDR3 reads CASSQEGSSSYNEQFF. CDR3 sequence (DNA): TGTGCCAGCAGCCAAGAGGGGTCTAGCTCCTACAATGAGCAGTTCTTC.

This clonotype has ten or more counts. This chain uses TRBV5-1 with TRBJ2-7, with D unresolved. Looked up from germline, CDR1 is SGHRS and CDR2 is YFSETQ. V was clipped by 0 bases and J by 2 bases, with 9 bases between them. The CDR3 loop spans 14 amino acids. The CDR3 DNA is TGCGCCAGCAGCTTGGACCTCATTACCTACGAGCAGTACTTC. The encoded protein is CASSLDLITYEQYF.

A remark on this clonotype: A much larger clone differs from this one at a single base, so this may be a read error. The chain recombines TRBV28 with TRBJ2-5, with D perhaps matching TRBD2 (5 bases). The CDR3 spans 14 residues. The germline V gene encodes CDR1 MDHEN and CDR2 SYDVKM. Trimming cost V 3 bases and J 3 bases, with 11 bases left between them. CDR3 in amino acids: CASSFIPREETQYF. Here the CDR3 DNA reads TGTGCCAGCAGTTTTATTCCGAGGGAAGAGACCCAGTACTTC.

The CDR3 loop is CASSPQPEKRHEQFF. CDR3 DNA: TGTGCCAGCAGCCCGCAGCCGGAAAAGCGTCATGAGCAGTTCTTC. The chain carries TRBV7-2 and TRBJ2-1; D is uncertain. Looked up from germline, CDR1 is SGHTA and CDR2 is FQGNSA. V lost 5 bases and J lost 8, with 19 bases in between. The length of the CDR3 is 15 residues.

This clonotype was detected ten times or more. The CDR3, as DNA: TGTGCCAGCAGCTTGGACAGGGAAAGTATCTATGGCTACACCTTC. It is translated as CASSLDRESIYGYTF. The chain joins TRBV7-2 to TRBJ1-2; 8 bases line up with TRBD1. The CDR3 is 15 residues long. The J segment lost 4 bases and the V segment lost 3 bases, leaving 7 bases of the junction unmatched. Germline CDR1 reads SGHTA; CDR2 reads FQGNSA.

The sample holds many counts of this clonotype. The genes are TRBV21-1 and TRBJ2-7. TRBV21-1 is classified as a pseudogene. The CDR3 length is 17 residues. The CDR3 DNA is TGTGCCAGCAGCCCAAAGAGTGGTCAGGGGGCTGCCTACGAGCAGTACTTC. Protein: CASSPKSGQGAAYEQYF.

The chain employs TRBV7-2 and TRBJ2-7; 13 bases fit TRBD2. The germline V gene has CDR1 SGHTA and CDR2 FQGNSA. This CDR3 region has 16 residues. Trimming removed 5 bases from V and 2 bases from J; junction bases left unmatched: 6. The DNA of the CDR3 is TGTGCCAGCAGCCGGACTAGCGGGAGTCCCGCCTACGAGCAGTACTTC. Residues: CASSRTSGSPAYEQYF.

This clonotype showed up many times. This chain links TRBV28 with TRBJ1-3; tentatively, D is TRBD1 (6 bases). Trimming took off 11 bases at V and 0 bases at J, with 14 bases between the two ends. This CDR3 region has 14 residues. Germline loops: CDR1 MDHEN, CDR2 SYDVKM. CDR3 protein: CAHRDPSSGNTIYF. CDR3 in DNA: TGTGCCCACAGGGACCCCAGCTCTGGAAACACCATATATTTT.

Ten or more counts support this clonotype. This chain uses TRBV28 with TRBJ2-7; the match to TRBD2 covers 12 bases. The CDR3 sequence is 17 residues long. J lost 7 bases, V lost 5 bases, and 15 bases had no gene match. Germline V gene lookup returns CDR1 MDHEN and CDR2 SYDVKM. The CDR3 loop is CASSKAARLAGAREQYF. CDR3 bases: TGTGCCAGCAGTAAAGCGGCCCGACTAGCGGGAGCGAGGGAGCAGTACTTC.

This clonotype occurred many times. The chain recombines TRBV29-1 with TRBJ2-7, with TRBD1 matching over 12 bases. V dropped 3 bases and J dropped 7; count of bases not matched to a gene: 10. The germline CDR1 and CDR2 sequences are SQVTM and ANQGSEA. CDR3 length: 15 residues. The chain's CDR3 is CSVDPGQGARREQYF. In DNA, the CDR3 is TGCAGCGTTGACCCGGGACAGGGGGCCCGGCGGGAGCAGTACTTC.

This clonotype was seen many times. This chain joins TRBV7-9 and TRBJ2-7, with TRBD2 matching over 10 bases. Losses at the gene ends were 7 bases for V and 7 bases for J; bases not matched to a gene: 10. The CDR3 extends over 14 amino acids. Germline V gene lookup returns CDR1 SEHNR and CDR2 FQNEAQ (reference sequence). The DNA for the CDR3 is TGTGCCAGCACCGGGACTAGCGAGACCATAGAGCAGTACTTC. It is translated as CASTGTSETIEQYF.

With regard to this clonotype: A read error is possible here, since a much larger clone lies one base away. The chain couples TRBV7-2 to TRBJ2-3, with D perhaps TRBD1 (6 bases). In germline, CDR1 is SGHTA, CDR2 FQGNSA. This CDR3 has 14 amino acids. V lost 5 bases to trimming and J lost 9 bases, with 18 bases between them. DNA for the CDR3: TGTGCCAGCAGCCAAATGGACAGCACAGTCACGCAGTATTTT. Protein: CASSQMDSTVTQYF.

Many counts were recorded for this clonotype. The chain joins TRBV24-1 to TRBJ2-3; possibly TRBD1 or TRBD2 for D (5 bases each). The CDR3 has 12 amino acids. Per the germline V gene, CDR1 is KGHDR and CDR2 is SFDVKD. The V gene lost 9 bases and the J gene lost 0 bases, with 6 bases spanning the gap. The DNA for the CDR3 is TGTGCCACCGAGGGGAGCACAGATACGCAGTATTTT. It is translated as CATEGSTDTQYF.

This clonotype showed up many times. This sequence joins TRBV29-1 and TRBJ2-1; TRBD1 aligns across 8 bases. Germline V gene data show CDR1 as SQVTM and CDR2 as ANQGSEA. After removal of 7 bases from V and 8 bases from J, the junction contained 7 bases not matched to a gene. CDR3 length: 12 amino acids. The CDR3 sequence is CSADRGWDEQFF. For the CDR3, the DNA is TGCAGCGCCGACAGGGGCTGGGATGAGCAGTTCTTC.

In its sample, this clonotype was seen many times. The CDR3 protein is CATSRGASGGYEQYF. The CDR3 nucleotides read TGTGCCACCAGCAGAGGAGCTAGCGGAGGCTACGAGCAGTACTTC. This chain uses TRBV15 with TRBJ2-7; 7 nucleotides agree with TRBD2. The V gene's germline CDR1 is LNHNV and CDR2 YYDKDF (reference sequence). The CDR3 has 15 amino acids. V trimming: 1 base; J trimming: 3 bases; junction bases outside the gene matches: 6.

This clonotype was recorded many times. V gene TRBV27 combines with J gene TRBJ2-7, with TRBD2 matching 7 bases. Trimming at V came to 3 bases and at J to 4 bases, leaving 6 bases not matched to a gene. Germline-derived CDR1 and CDR2 are MNHEY and SMNVEV (reference sequence). This CDR3 is 14 amino acids long. The chain's CDR3 is CASSFFQGGYEQYF. The CDR3 region has the DNA TGTGCCAGCAGTTTTTTCCAGGGAGGGTACGAGCAGTACTTC.

The sample holds many counts of this clonotype. As DNA, the CDR3 is TGTGCCAGCAGCCAAGGAGGGGTCTACCTGGGGGATACGCAGTATTTT. Its protein product is CASSQGGVYLGDTQYF. This chain uses TRBV14 with TRBJ2-3; possibly TRBD1 or TRBD2 for D (5 bases each). Trimming took 1 base from V and 6 from J, leaving 17 bases between them. Germline assignment: CDR1 SGHDN and CDR2 FVKESK. The CDR3 contains 16 residues.

This clonotype was seen repeatedly, ten times or more. This chain joins TRBV29-1 and TRBJ1-2, with 8 bases lining up with TRBD1. V lost 6 bases to trimming and J lost 1 base; unmatched junction nucleotides: 10. CDR1 SQVTM and CDR2 ANQGSEA come from the germline V gene. This CDR3 has 15 residues. CDR3 in amino acids: CSVPSRTGYNYGYTF. For the CDR3, the DNA is TGCAGCGTCCCCTCTCGGACAGGGTATAACTATGGCTACACCTTC. The full variable domain, with the rest looked up from reference TRBV29-1 and TRBJ1-2, is SAVISQKPSRDICQRGTSLTIQCQVDSQVTMMFWYRQQPGQSLTLIATANQGSEATYESGFVIDKFPISRPNLTFSTLTVSNMSPEDSSIYLCSVPSRTGYNYGYTFGSGTRLTVV.

This clonotype was seen at least ten times. This chain joins TRBV10-3 and TRBJ2-7; 8 positions agree with TRBD1. The CDR3 is made up of 12 amino acids. Germline CDR1 and CDR2: ENHRY and SYGVKD. Trimming removed 6 bases from V and 6 bases from J; junction bases left unmatched: 4. The CDR3 nucleotides read TGTGCCATCAGACCGACAGGGGCCGAGCAGTACTTC. This encodes CAIRPTGAEQYF.

This clonotype was counted a single time. The chain employs TRBV4-3 and TRBJ2-7; no definite D call. This CDR3 region has 14 residues. Trimming removed 3 bases from V and 2 bases from J, with 11 bases in between. CDR1 is LGHNA and CDR2 is YSLEER in the germline V gene. The CDR3 loop is CASSQALSTYEQYF. The CDR3 nucleotides read TGCGCCAGCAGCCAGGCCTTATCGACCTACGAGCAGTACTTC.

This clonotype was detected only a few times. This chain joins TRBV30 and TRBJ2-1, with TRBD2 matching over 8 bases. The length of the CDR3 is 15 residues. Unmatched junction bases numbered 3, after V lost 1 base and J lost 1 base. Germline V gene lookup returns CDR1 GTSNPN and CDR2 SVGIG (reference sequence). The CDR3 spells CAWSDSGISYNEQFF. Here the CDR3 DNA reads TGTGCCTGGAGTGATAGCGGGATTTCCTACAATGAGCAGTTCTTC.

This clonotype was picked up many times. The chain joins TRBV27 to TRBJ2-3; D might be TRBD1 (6 bases). CDR3 size: 15 residues. Trimming left V 3 bases short and J 2 bases short, with 12 bases between. Germline CDR1 and CDR2: MNHEY and SMNVEV (reference sequence). The CDR3 region is CASSLDRAFTDTQYF. The CDR3 DNA follows: TGTGCCAGCAGTTTGGACAGAGCCTTCACAGATACGCAGTATTTT.

This clonotype has at least ten counts. V and J are TRBV5-1 and TRBJ2-3; D gene ambiguous. V was shortened by 1 base and J by 0 bases, with 6 bases between the two germline ends. Germline V gene data show CDR1 as SGHRS and CDR2 as YFSETQ. This CDR3 region has 14 residues. CDR3 DNA: TGCGCCAGCAGCTTGATCCCAAGCACAGATACGCAGTATTTT. It yields the protein CASSLIPSTDTQYF.

This clonotype appeared many times. V is TRBV3-1 and J is TRBJ2-1; D gene unclear. This CDR3 spans 12 amino acids. Germline V lookup: CDR1 LGHDT, CDR2 YNNKEL (reference sequence). V gave up 1 base and J gave up 7 bases, with 5 bases separating them. The DNA for the CDR3 is TGTGCCAGCAGCCAAGTAGTTAATGAGCAGTTCTTC. It yields the protein CASSQVVNEQFF.